The 23 T cell receptor beta chains below come from one sample, sequenced in a study of blood T cells in healthy people across ages. The second PCR ran roughly 7 to 11 cycles with a sample-barcoded 5' primer and J-beta primers. TCRdb reprocessed the 5' RACE reads with MiXCR, giving one entry per CDR3 protein. The table records roughly 680,000 distinct CDR3 sequences, approximately 49% of them present only once. Sequenced material: blood. These TCRs come from a woman aged 55-75 years in good health.

This chain connects TRBV20-1 to TRBJ2-1; the match to TRBD2 covers 7 bases. Germline V gene data show CDR1 as DFQATT and CDR2 as SNEGSKA (reference sequence). V trimming: 0 bases; J trimming: 9 bases; junction bases outside the gene matches: 5. The length of the CDR3 is 13 residues. CDR3 residues: CSAREGLAAEQFF. The CDR3 nucleotides read TGCAGTGCTAGAGAGGGTCTAGCGGCTGAGCAGTTCTTC.

This clonotype was counted once. The CDR3 nucleotides read TGTGCCAGCAGCGTAGCCCCTCATAACACTGAAGCTTTCTTT. Its protein is CASSVAPHNTEAFF. This chain connects TRBV9 to TRBJ1-1; D ambiguous. V was shortened by 0 bases and J by 2 bases, with 8 bases between the two germline ends. CDR1 and CDR2 from the germline V gene are SGDLS and YYNGEE. CDR3 size: 14 residues.

The chain employs TRBV2 and TRBJ2-1, with 7 bases lining up with TRBD2. This CDR3 contains 15 residues. Trimming at V came to 1 base and at J to 11 bases, leaving 11 bases not matched to a gene. The germline V gene has CDR1 SNHLY and CDR2 FYNNEI. The CDR3 loop is CASSEGPLAGTKQFF. As DNA, the CDR3 is TGTGCCAGCAGTGAAGGGCCGTTGGCCGGGACTAAGCAGTTCTTC. Complete variable domain (other parts from reference TRBV2 and TRBJ2-1): EPEVTQTPSHQVTQMGQEVILRCVPISNHLYFYWYRQILGQKVEFLVSFYNNEISEKSEIFDDQFSVERPDGSNFTLKIRSTKLEDSAMYFCASSEGPLAGTKQFFGPGTRLTVL.

The chain carries TRBV29-1 and TRBJ1-1, with 10 bases aligning to TRBD1. V was clipped by 8 bases and J by 5 bases; unmatched bases: 5. From germline, CDR1 is SQVTM and CDR2 ANQGSEA. This CDR3 is built from 12 residues. The CDR3 loop is CSTWTGGTEAFF. The CDR3 nucleotides are TGCAGCACGTGGACAGGGGGTACTGAAGCTTTCTTT.

V and J are TRBV18 and TRBJ2-7; 7 bases fit TRBD1. V was clipped by 6 bases and J by 0 bases; unmatched bases: 11. The germline V gene encodes CDR1 KGHSH and CDR2 LQKENI. The CDR3 covers 16 residues. In DNA form, the CDR3 reads TGTGCCAGCTCCCGGTGGACAGGACCGAGCTCCTACGAGCAGTACTTC. Residues: CASSRWTGPSSYEQYF.

The V and J genes are TRBV20-1 and TRBJ2-4; no definite D call. The better agreement between TRBJ2-5 and the DNA end casts doubt on the J call. CDR1 and CDR2 (germline): DFQATT, SNEGSKA (reference sequence). The CDR3 sequence is 12 residues long. CDR3 sequence: CSASAEKETQYF. CDR3 nucleotide sequence: TGCAGTGCTAGTGCGGAGAAAGAGACCCAGTACTTC.

Many counts were recorded for this clonotype. This chain connects TRBV10-3 to TRBJ1-2, with D hard to call. Per germline, CDR1 ENHRY and CDR2 SYGVKD. The length of the CDR3 is 12 residues. V lost 6 bases and J 4 bases, leaving 9 bases between the germline ends. The CDR3 nucleotides are TGTGCCATCAGCGAAAACAGCTATGGCTACACCTTC. It codes for CAISENSYGYTF.

The chain couples TRBV5-1 to TRBJ2-6; the D is unclear. The CDR3 spans 17 residues. Between the trimmed V and J ends, which lost 0 bases and 0 bases, there was a span of 10 bases. Per the germline V gene, CDR1 is SGHRS and CDR2 is YFSETQ. CDR3 loop: CASSLAPPTSGANVLTF. The CDR3 bases are TGCGCCAGCAGCTTGGCTCCCCCGACCTCTGGGGCCAACGTCCTGACTTTC.

There are a few counts of this clonotype. The chain joins TRBV7-9 to TRBJ2-3; 13 bases are a match to TRBD2. CDR1 and CDR2 (germline): SEHNR, FQNEAQ (reference sequence). The CDR3 sequence is 16 residues long. The V segment lost 3 bases and the J segment 4 bases; nucleotides outside the gene matches: 4. Written as DNA, the CDR3 is TGTGCCAGCAGCTTTAGACTAGCGGGAGGAGCAGATACGCAGTATTTT. Amino acids: CASSFRLAGGADTQYF. The full variable domain, with the rest looked up from reference TRBV7-9 and TRBJ2-3, is DTGVSQNPRHKITKRGQNVTFRCDPISEHNRLYWYRQTLGQGPEFLTYFQNEAQLEKSRLLSDRFSAERPKGSFSTLEIQRTEQGDSAMYLCASSFRLAGGADTQYFGPGTRLTVL.

The rearrangement links TRBV7-2 to TRBJ1-1; no clear D. Germline CDR1 and CDR2: SGHTA and FQGNSA. V dropped 7 bases and J dropped 0 bases, with 3 bases sitting between them. The CDR3 runs to 11 residues. The CDR3 nucleotides are TGTGCCAGCACCATGAACACTGAAGCTTTCTTT. Encoded protein: CASTMNTEAFF. The full variable domain, in which reference TRBV7-2 and TRBJ1-1 provide the parts outside the CDR3, is GAGVSQSPSNKVTEKGKDVELRCDPISGHTALYWYRQSLGQGLEFLIYFQGNSAPDKSGLPSDRFSAERTGGSVSTLTIQRTQQEDSAVYLCASTMNTEAFFGQGTRLTVV.

This rearrangement joins TRBV29-1 to TRBJ2-2; 8 bases match TRBD2. Germline V gene data show CDR1 as SQVTM and CDR2 as ANQGSEA. J gave up 2 bases and V 7 bases, and 9 bases lay outside the gene matches. This CDR3 is 15 amino acids long. The CDR3 reads CSASRVAGNTGELFF. CDR3 sequence (DNA): TGCAGCGCCTCGAGGGTAGCGGGAAACACCGGGGAGCTGTTTTTT.

The chain employs TRBV7-2 and TRBJ2-1; D uncertain. The CDR3 spans 12 residues. Germline lookup yields CDR1 SGHTA and CDR2 FQGNSA. V lost 4 bases, J lost 8 bases, and 9 bases lay in between. The DNA of the CDR3 is TGTGCCAGCAGCTCACGAAGCTATGAGCAGTTCTTC. It yields the protein CASSSRSYEQFF.

This chain uses TRBV5-1 with TRBJ2-1, with D uncertain. Trimming cost V 4 bases and J 1 base, with 15 bases left between them. Germline V gene sequence: CDR1 SGHRS, CDR2 YFSETQ. The CDR3 extends over 16 amino acids. The CDR3, as DNA: TGCGCCAGCAGCATCGAAACTACTTATTCCTACAATGAGCAGTTCTTC. It translates to CASSIETTYSYNEQFF.

This clonotype was recorded a few times. V and J are TRBV6-6 and TRBJ1-1, with 10 bases fitting TRBD1. V lost 7 bases, J lost 7 bases, and 6 bases stayed unmatched. This CDR3 has 13 amino acids. Germline lookup yields CDR1 MNHNY and CDR2 SVGAGI (reference sequence). The CDR3 loop reads CASKGTGDREAFF. CDR3 DNA: TGTGCCAGCAAGGGGACAGGGGATCGTGAAGCTTTCTTT.

The chain is built from TRBV20-1 and TRBJ1-2; 7 positions agree with TRBD1. This CDR3 region has 11 residues. CDR1 and CDR2 (germline): DFQATT, SNEGSKA (reference sequence). V lost 4 bases, J lost 7 bases, and 3 bases stayed unmatched. CDR3 region: CSATGTAGYTF. The CDR3 nucleotides read TGCAGTGCTACTGGGACAGCTGGCTACACCTTC.

The chain has TRBV27 and TRBJ1-2; TRBD1 matches 7 bases. V gave up 5 bases and J gave up 4 bases; unmatched junction bases: 10. The CDR3 has 15 amino acids. Germline CDR1 is MNHEY and CDR2 is SMNVEV (reference sequence). Here the CDR3 DNA reads TGTGCCAGCAGTACGCGACCCGGGACAGTCTATGGCTACACCTTC. This codes for CASSTRPGTVYGYTF.

J is TRBJ2-1 and V is TRBV20-1; the match to TRBD2 covers 7 bases. The CDR3 runs 15 residues. J lost 5 bases, V lost 7 bases, and 14 bases had no gene match. Germline-derived CDR1 and CDR2 are DFQATT and SNEGSKA (reference sequence). The chain's CDR3 is CSVSGGRAGHNEQFF. CDR3 nucleotides: TGCAGTGTATCGGGTGGGAGGGCCGGCCACAATGAGCAGTTCTTC.

The chain uses TRBV20-1 and TRBJ2-1, with 8 bases lining up with TRBD2. This CDR3 has 14 residues. V shed 5 bases and J 8 bases; nucleotides not matched to a gene: 11. Germline V lookup: CDR1 DFQATT, CDR2 SNEGSKA (reference sequence). The CDR3 sequence is CSAVSGRQLHEQFF. The CDR3 nucleotides are TGCAGTGCTGTAAGCGGGAGACAACTACATGAGCAGTTCTTC.

J is TRBJ1-2 and V is TRBV25-1, with 11 positions matching TRBD1. J was trimmed by 4 bases and V by 9 bases; bases with no gene match: 4. The CDR3 sequence is 13 residues long. Looked up from germline, CDR1 is MGHDK and CDR2 is SYGVNS. Written as DNA, the CDR3 is TGTGCCAGTGGGACAGGGGGTGGCTATGGCTACACCTTC. Translating it yields CASGTGGGYGYTF.

The table lists this clonotype with a few counts. This chain joins TRBV2 and TRBJ2-7; no clear D gene. V gave up 5 bases and J gave up 7 bases, with 21 bases separating them. Germline V gene lookup returns CDR1 SNHLY and CDR2 FYNNEI. The CDR3 has 15 residues. DNA for the CDR3: TGTGCCAGCAGTCAACCCTCAAGTAACCGTATGGAGCAGTACTTC. Its protein product is CASSQPSSNRMEQYF.

The chain combines TRBV25-1 with TRBJ2-1, with D perhaps assigned TRBD1 or TRBD2 (6 bases each). The CDR3 length is 19 residues. CDR1 MGHDK and CDR2 SYGVNS come from the germline V gene. V shed 4 bases and J shed 9 bases, with 31 bases lying between them. This CDR3 is CASSGPLGAGRGVNGEQFF. Here the CDR3 DNA reads TGTGCCAGCAGTGGGCCCCTCGGAGCGGGCAGGGGCGTAAATGGTGAGCAGTTCTTC.

This clonotype turned up a few times. The CDR3 here is CSVTPQDIQETQYF. CDR3 nucleotide sequence: TGCAGCGTCACTCCACAGGATATCCAAGAGACCCAGTACTTC. The J gene is TRBJ2-5, the V gene TRBV29-1; D is possibly TRBD1 (5 bases). Germline-derived CDR1 and CDR2 are SQVTM and ANQGSEA. V dropped 6 bases and J dropped 1 base, with 15 bases sitting between them. The CDR3 runs 14 residues.

This clonotype was observed a few times. The V gene is TRBV29-1, the J gene TRBJ2-3, with TRBD1 as a possible D gene (6 bases). The CDR3 runs to 14 residues. Per the germline V gene, CDR1 is SQVTM and CDR2 is ANQGSEA. Trimming stripped 2 bases from V and 0 bases from J, with 9 bases between. DNA for the CDR3: TGCAGCGTTGAAAGACAGGCTAGCACAGATACGCAGTATTTT. This codes for CSVERQASTDTQYF.